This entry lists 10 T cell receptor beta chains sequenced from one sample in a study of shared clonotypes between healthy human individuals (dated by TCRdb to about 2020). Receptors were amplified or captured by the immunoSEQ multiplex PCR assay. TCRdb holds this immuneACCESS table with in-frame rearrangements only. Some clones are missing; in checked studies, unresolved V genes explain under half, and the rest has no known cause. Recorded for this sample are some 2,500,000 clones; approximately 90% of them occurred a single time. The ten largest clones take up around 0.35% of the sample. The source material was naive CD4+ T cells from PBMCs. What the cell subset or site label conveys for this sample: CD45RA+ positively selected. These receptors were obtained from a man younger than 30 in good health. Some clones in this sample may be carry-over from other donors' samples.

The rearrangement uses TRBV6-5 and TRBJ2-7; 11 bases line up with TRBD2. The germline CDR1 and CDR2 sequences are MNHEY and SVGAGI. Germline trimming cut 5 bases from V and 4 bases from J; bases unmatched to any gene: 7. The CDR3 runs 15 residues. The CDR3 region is CASSQLAGVRYEQYF. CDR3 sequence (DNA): TGTGCCAGCAGTCAACTAGCGGGAGTAAGATACGAGCAGTACTTC.

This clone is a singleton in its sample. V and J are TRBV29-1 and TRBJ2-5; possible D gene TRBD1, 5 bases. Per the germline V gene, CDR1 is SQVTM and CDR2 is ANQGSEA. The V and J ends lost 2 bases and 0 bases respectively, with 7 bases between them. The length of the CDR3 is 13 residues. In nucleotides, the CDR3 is TGCAGCGTTGAACGACAGTACCAAGAGACCCAGTACTTC. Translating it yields CSVERQYQETQYF.

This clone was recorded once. CDR3 protein: CSVFKVQPQHF. CDR3 coding DNA: TGCAGCGTTTTCAAGGTTCAGCCCCAGCATTTT. V is TRBV29-1 and J is TRBJ1-5; D ambiguous. V gave up 5 bases and J gave up 6 bases, with 8 bases separating them. Germline V gene lookup returns CDR1 SQVTM and CDR2 ANQGSEA. This CDR3 has 11 amino acids.

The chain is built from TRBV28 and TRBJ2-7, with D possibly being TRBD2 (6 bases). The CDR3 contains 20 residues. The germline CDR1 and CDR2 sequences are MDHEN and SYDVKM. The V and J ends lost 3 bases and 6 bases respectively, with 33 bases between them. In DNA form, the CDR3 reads TGTGCCAGCAGTTTCCCCCCTTACGGGGGTTTCCTCGGTAGACGAGGCGAGCAGTACTTC. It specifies CASSFPPYGGFLGRRGEQYF.

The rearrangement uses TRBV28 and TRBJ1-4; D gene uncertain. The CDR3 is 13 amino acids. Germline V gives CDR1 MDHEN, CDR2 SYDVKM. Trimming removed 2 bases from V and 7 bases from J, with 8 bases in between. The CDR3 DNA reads TGTGCCAGCAGTTTAGGCAGCTTTGAAAAACTGTTTTTT. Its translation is CASSLGSFEKLFF.

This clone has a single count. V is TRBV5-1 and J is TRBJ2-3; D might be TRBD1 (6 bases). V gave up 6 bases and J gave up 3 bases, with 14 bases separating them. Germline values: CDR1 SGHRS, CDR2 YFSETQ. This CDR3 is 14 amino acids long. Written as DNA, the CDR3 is TGCGCCAGCACATTACAGGGTTCGACAGATACGCAGTATTTT. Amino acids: CASTLQGSTDTQYF.

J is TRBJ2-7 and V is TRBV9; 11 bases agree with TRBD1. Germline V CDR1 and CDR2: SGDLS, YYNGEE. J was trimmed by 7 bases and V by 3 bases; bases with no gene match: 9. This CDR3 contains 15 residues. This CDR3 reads CASSAGGQGVREQYF. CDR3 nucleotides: TGTGCCAGCAGCGCAGGGGGACAGGGGGTGAGGGAGCAGTACTTC.

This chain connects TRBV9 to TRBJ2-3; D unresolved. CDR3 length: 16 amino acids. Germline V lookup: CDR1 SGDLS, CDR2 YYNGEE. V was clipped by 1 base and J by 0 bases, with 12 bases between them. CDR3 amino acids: CASSVWARTSTDTQYF. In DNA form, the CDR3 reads TGTGCCAGCAGCGTATGGGCAAGAACTAGCACAGATACGCAGTATTTT.

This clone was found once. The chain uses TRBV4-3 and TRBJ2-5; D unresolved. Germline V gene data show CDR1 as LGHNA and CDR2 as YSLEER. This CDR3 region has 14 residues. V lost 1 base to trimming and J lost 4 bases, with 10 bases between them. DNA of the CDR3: TGCGCCAGCAGCCAAGGCCTCGGGCCAGAGACCCAGTACTTC. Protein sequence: CASSQGLGPETQYF.

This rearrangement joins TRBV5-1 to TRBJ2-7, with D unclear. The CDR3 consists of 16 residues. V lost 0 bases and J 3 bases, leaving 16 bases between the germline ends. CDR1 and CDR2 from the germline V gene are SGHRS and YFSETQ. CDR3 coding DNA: TGCGCCAGCAGCTTGGCGACGAGCCGTGGCGGCTACGAGCAGTACTTC. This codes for CASSLATSRGGYEQYF.